The 5 T cell receptor beta chains given below trace back to one sample, sequenced in a study of shared clonotypes between healthy human individuals. Generated by immunoSEQ multiplex PCR, the TCRdb table keeps only in-frame clones and is missing some. This table has 950,000 to 1,100,000 clones, around four fifths appearing once. The material sequenced was memory CD4+ T cells sorted from blood. Described subset: CD45RA-negative fraction. These receptors were taken from a man between 18 and 35 years old in good health.

A note on this clone: At one end, the junction sequence differs from germline, possibly due to a read error. This chain links TRBV10-2 with TRBJ1-6, with unresolved D. CDR3 length equals 13 residues. In germline, CDR1 is WSHSY, CDR2 SAAADI. This chain's CDR3 is CATKEGLRSPPHF. As DNA, the CDR3 is TGCGCCACCAAAGAAGGGTTGCGTTCACCCCCCCACTTT.

The chain links TRBV9 to TRBJ2-7, with 9 bases fitting TRBD2. This CDR3 contains 13 residues. Germline V gives CDR1 SGDLS, CDR2 YYNGEE. Trimming removed 5 bases from V and 4 bases from J; junction bases left unmatched: 4. The CDR3 DNA follows: TGTGCCAGCAGTGCCGGACTAGCGTACGAGCAGTACTTC. Amino acid sequence: CASSAGLAYEQYF.

The rearrangement uses TRBV9 and TRBJ2-1; no firm D call. V lost 4 bases, J lost 7 bases, and 21 bases lay in between. The germline gives CDR1 SGDLS, CDR2 YYNGEE. The CDR3 contains 16 residues. In nucleotides, the CDR3 is TGTGCCAGCAGCCCCCGCGGCGCCCCCCCACTGAATGAGCAGTTCTTC. This translates into CASSPRGAPPLNEQFF.

In regard to this clone: A junction boundary mismatches the germline segment, possibly from a read error. The V and J genes are TRBV6-5 and TRBJ2-7; TRBD2 matches at 8 bases. The CDR3 has 14 amino acids. CDR1 MNHEY and CDR2 SVGAGI come from the germline V gene. CDR3 bases: TGTGCCAGCAGTCCTGAGAGCGGGAGTAAAGTCGGCGACTTC. This sequence encodes CASSPESGSKVGDF.

The J gene is TRBJ2-1, the V gene TRBV11-3; a possible D gene is TRBD2 (6 bases). V lost 1 base, J lost 7 bases, and 14 bases lay in between. The CDR3 totals 15 residues. Germline V lookup: CDR1 SGHNT, CDR2 YENEEA. The chain's CDR3 is CASSLVSGVENEQFF. The CDR3 nucleotides are TGTGCCAGCAGCTTAGTTTCGGGAGTAGAAAATGAGCAGTTCTTC.